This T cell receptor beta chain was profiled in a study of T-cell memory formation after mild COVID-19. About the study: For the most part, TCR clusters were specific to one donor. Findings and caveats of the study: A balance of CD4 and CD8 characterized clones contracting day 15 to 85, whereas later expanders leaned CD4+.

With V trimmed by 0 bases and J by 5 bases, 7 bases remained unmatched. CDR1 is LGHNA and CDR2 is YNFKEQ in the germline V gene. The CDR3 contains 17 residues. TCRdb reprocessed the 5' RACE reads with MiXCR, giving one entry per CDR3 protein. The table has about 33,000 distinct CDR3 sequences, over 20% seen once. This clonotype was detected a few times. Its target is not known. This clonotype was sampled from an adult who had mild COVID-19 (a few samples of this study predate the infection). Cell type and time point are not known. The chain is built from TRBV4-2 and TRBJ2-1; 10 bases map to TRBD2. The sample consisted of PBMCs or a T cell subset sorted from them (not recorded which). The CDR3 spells CASSQEYRLAGDNEQFF. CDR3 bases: TGTGCCAGCAGCCAAGAATATCGGCTAGCGGGGGACAATGAGCAGTTCTTC.